Sequencing of this T cell receptor beta chain was carried out in a study of blood T cells in healthy people across ages. Alongside a J-beta primer mix, a sample-barcoded 5' primer served in a second PCR lasting roughly 6 to 12 cycles. The authors tagged each cDNA molecule using a template-switch adaptor with 12 random nucleotides. CDR3-containing paired-end reads numbered at least 3 million in each sample. TCRdb independently ran MiXCR on the 5' RACE reads; one entry per CDR3 protein. The sample has over a million distinct CDR3 sequences, around 45% seen once. General study results and limits: The study found more naive CD4+ cells and higher diversity in long-lived than aged donors. Expanded clonotype shifts may have been confounded, as the donors had an unknown CMV status.

As concerns this clonotype: The target antigen is unknown.

Germline lookup yields CDR1 MNHNS and CDR2 SASEGT. The CDR3 extends over 14 amino acids. V lost 4 bases and J lost 4, with 13 bases in between. Sequenced input: blood. The genes are TRBV6-1 and TRBJ1-1; D not certain. The clonotype comes from a woman aged 55-69 years in good health. The CDR3 nucleotides are TGTGCCAGCAGTGTTCGAAGGGTAGGCACTGAAGCTTTCTTT. Amino acid sequence: CASSVRRVGTEAFF.